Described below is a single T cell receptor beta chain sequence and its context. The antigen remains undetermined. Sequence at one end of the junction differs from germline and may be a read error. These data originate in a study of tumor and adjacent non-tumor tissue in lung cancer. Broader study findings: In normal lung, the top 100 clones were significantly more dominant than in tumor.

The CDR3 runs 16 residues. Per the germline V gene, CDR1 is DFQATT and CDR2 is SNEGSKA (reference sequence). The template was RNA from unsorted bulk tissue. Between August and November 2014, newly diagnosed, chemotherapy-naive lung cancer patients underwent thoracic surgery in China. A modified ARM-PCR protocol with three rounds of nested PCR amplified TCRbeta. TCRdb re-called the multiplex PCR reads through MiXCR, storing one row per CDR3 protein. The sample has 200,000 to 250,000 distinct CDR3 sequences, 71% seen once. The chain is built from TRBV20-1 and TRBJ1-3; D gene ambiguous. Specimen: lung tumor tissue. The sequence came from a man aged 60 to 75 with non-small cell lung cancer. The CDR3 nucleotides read TGCAATGCTAGAGATCAGAGGAGTGTCTCTGGAAACACCATATATTTT. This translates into CNARDQRSVSGNTIYF.